Below, one T cell receptor (beta chain) is given with its context. This clone was recorded once. What this receptor recognizes is not known. Base qualities are missing; no much larger clone stands one base away. The CDR3 holds 17 amino acids from the cysteine to the phenylalanine. Just the 51-base CDR3 DNA is kept, in frame starting at base 1. CDR1 and CDR2 (SGHNT, YYREEE) derive from the germline V gene (reference sequence). Relative to germline, V is 3 bases shorter and J is 2 bases shorter, with 19 bases between their ends. TCRB CDR3 regions were amplified from roughly 1.8 ug genomic DNA, or all available DNA if less, using the immunoSEQ assay. The multiplex PCR employed 60 forward primers targeting TCR V beta segments and 13 reverse primers targeting J beta segments. To estimate the number of reads per starting template, synthetic control templates were added to each sample at limiting dilution. Reads of 87 bp were generated by sequencing on the Illumina HiSeq System. The original pipeline was this. PCR and sequencing errors were removed by a nearest neighbor algorithm that merged closely related sequences. TCR overlap was defined as the percentage of unique tumor TCR beta sequences that were also present in the same patient's peripheral blood. The source is immuneACCESS, and TCRdb retained only in-frame sequences with V and J called. Part of the clones is not carried over; for the studies checked, unresolved V genes explain less than half of this, and the remainder is unexplained. V and J calls and clone size follow that table, whereas D and trimming were derived from the DNA. The sample includes 70,000 to 95,000 clones, with more than 75% observed a single time. Approximately 2.4% of the sample is in the top ten clones.

The data are from a study of glioma-infiltrating T cells after dendritic cell vaccination (dated by TCRdb to the mid-2010s). General notes on the study: The cohort comprised roughly 15 glioblastoma patients from Phase I and II dendritic cell vaccination trials, 9 newly diagnosed and 6 with recurrent disease. The vaccine consisted of monocyte-derived dendritic cells cultured less than 9 days with IL-4 and GM-CSF, then pulsed overnight with autologous tumor lysate. In glioblastoma patients vaccinated with dendritic cells, deep sequencing of TCR beta CDR3 regions served to measure tumor-infiltrating lymphocyte content and to compare repertoires between tumor and blood. Between 2003 and 2012, the patients were given dendritic cell vaccination pulsed with autologous tumor lysate. Survival after dendritic cell vaccination was correlated with TCR sequencing metrics, including TIL content and tumor-blood repertoire overlap. Each patient got three intradermal injections of the dendritic cell vaccine, spaced at biweekly intervals, in the arm below the axilla.

Beyond this particular receptor, the publication reports: No direct relationship between TCR clonality and survival was found, suggesting a diverse polyclonal response may matter. The three-group TCR overlap response model was described as speculative and requiring prospective validation. After dendritic cell vaccination, a higher estimated pretreatment TIL content predicted longer time to progression and longer overall survival. The cohort was small and heterogeneous, with few patients having full blood and tumor sets and even fewer initial-recurrent tumor pairs.

In light of the paper, this sample's time point label describes: after dendritic cell vaccination, including at tumor progression/relapse. Patients were selected for having adequate residual fresh-frozen tumor tissue and more than two years of available survival data. None of the glioblastoma patients carried an isocitrate dehydrogenase mutation, although molecular status otherwise varied. PBMC were collected before vaccination, two weeks after the third vaccination, and at tumor progression when it occurred. The Qiagen DNeasy Blood extraction Kit was used to extract genomic DNA. The sequencing here drew on blood, taken after dendritic cell vaccination. This TCR was recovered from a human donor with glioblastoma. The chain joins TRBV5-4 to TRBJ2-3; a weak D assignment points to TRBD2 (5 bases agree). The CDR3 corresponds to CASSSGMSGTTTDTQYF. The DNA sequence is TGTGCCAGCAGCTCGGGGATGAGCGGAACTACCACAGATACGCAGTATTTT.